This T cell receptor beta chain was sequenced for a study of T cell responses to AZD1222 COVID-19 vaccine (dated by TCRdb to the early 2020s). Broadly, across the study: AZD1222 recipients given second doses at about 4 weeks or at about 12 weeks were pooled, since spike-specific TCR depth and breadth were not found to differ between the two schedules. Trial participants were enrolled into age subgroups of 18-55, 56-69 and 70-plus years, which contained around 150, 29 and 61 TCR-sequenced participants, respectively. A total of under 250 trial participants underwent TCR sequencing, of whom 207 had received two doses of AZD1222 and some 25 had received two doses of the MenACWY control vaccine.

The germline V gene sets CDR1 to MRHNA and CDR2 to SNTAGT. Between the V and J ends, shortened by 5 bases and 0 bases respectively, the junction contains 11 bases. Taken from cysteine to phenylalanine, the CDR3 has 14 residues. CDR3 DNA only is kept here, 42 bases in frame from base 1. Paper-wide results and their limitations: Participants were mostly white British and included more females than males, and it was suggested by the authors that clonal diversity may have been underestimated. CD4 TCRs associated with the vaccine covered the entire spike protein, and the dominant responses were in regions 160-218 and 743-854. No day 14 peak-response samples were available, so repertoires were characterized only after the peak T cell response. The 56-69-year group was small, and its depth increase did not reach significance, likely because of low power. Reportedly, close to half of the unique spike-specific TCRs recognized epitopes lying outside the regions that are mutated in the B.1.351 and B.1.1.7 variants. Only five to seven AZD1222 recipients were SARS-CoV-2 seropositive at baseline, limiting conclusions about previously exposed vaccinees. After two AZD1222 doses, spike-specific TCR breadth and depth were significantly higher than at day 0 and than in MenACWY recipients.

Concerning this clone: Which antigen it targets is not known. No base quality values were provided; no much bigger clone lies one nucleotide off.

The CDR3 regions of human TCRbeta chains were analyzed by immunosequencing. The paper's data handling went like this. Repertoire TCRs were matched against a reference library of SARS-CoV-2-specific TCRs generated with the MIRA antigen-specificity platform. Breadth meant the fraction of unique TCRs that were SARS-CoV-2-associated, whereas depth meant the fraction of total T cells that were SARS-CoV-2-associated. Using the MIRA data, each spike-specific TCR was mapped to the spike region that the TCR reacts to and placed in a CD4 or CD8 class. Log10-transformed breadth and depth values were compared by one-way ANOVA with Sidak's multiple comparisons tests. As stored in TCRdb, this immuneACCESS dataset retains in-frame rearrangements with V and J assigned. A fraction of the clones does not appear; measured against another copy, unresolved V genes explain less than half of the discrepancy, and the remainder lacks a known reason. From that table come the V and J calls and clone size; the DNA was used to work out D and trimming. Within this sample are 100,000 to 150,000 clones, with around 87% of them counted one time only. Under 11% of the sample comes from the top ten.

The sample's time point label, decoded: baseline before first vaccination. Vaccinee samples came from UK trials COV001 and COV002, including a single-blind randomized controlled phase 2/3 trial of AZD1222 (ChAdOx1 nCoV-19) in healthy adults. Trial participant PBMC samples were collected at day 0 and day 28 after the second dose for TCRbeta chain sequencing. The chain links TRBV6-4 with TRBJ2-7, with TRBD1 tentatively as D gene (6 bases match). The origin of this receptor is an adult in good health. Material: peripheral blood, obtained on day 0 of AZD1222 vaccination. CDR3 region: CASSPDRSSYEQYF. The nucleotide sequence is given as TGTGCCAGCAGTCCAGACAGGAGCTCCTACGAGCAGTACTTC.